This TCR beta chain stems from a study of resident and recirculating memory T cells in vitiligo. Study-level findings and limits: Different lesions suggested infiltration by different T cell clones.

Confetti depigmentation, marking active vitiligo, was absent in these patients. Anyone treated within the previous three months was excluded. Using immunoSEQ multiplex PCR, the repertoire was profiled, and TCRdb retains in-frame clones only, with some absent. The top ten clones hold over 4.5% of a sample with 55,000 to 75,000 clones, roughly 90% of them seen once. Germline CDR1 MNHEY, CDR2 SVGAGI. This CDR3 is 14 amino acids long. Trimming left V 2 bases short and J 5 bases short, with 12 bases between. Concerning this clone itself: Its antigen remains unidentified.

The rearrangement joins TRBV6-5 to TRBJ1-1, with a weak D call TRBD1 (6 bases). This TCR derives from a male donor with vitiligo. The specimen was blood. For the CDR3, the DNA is TGTGCCAGCAGTTACGGGGACACCGGAACTGAAGCTTTCTTT. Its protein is CASSYGDTGTEAFF.